Following are 12 T cell receptor beta chains from one sample sequenced in a study of early T cells in non-severe SARS-CoV-2 infection. TCRdb reprocessed the 5' RACE reads via MiXCR and lists one record per CDR3 protein. The data show approximately 33,000 distinct CDR3 sequences, 3% to 4.5% seen once. What was sequenced was whole blood. The source is an adult who was a healthcare worker with PCR-confirmed SARS-CoV-2 infection or an uninfected control (not recorded which).

This clonotype came up many times. V is TRBV3-1 and J is TRBJ2-7, with 12 bases fitting TRBD2. The CDR3 loop spans 18 amino acids. The V and J ends lost 4 bases and 4 bases, in that order; junction bases with no gene match: 14. The germline V gene has CDR1 LGHDT and CDR2 YNNKEL (reference sequence). CDR3 in amino acids: CASSPGKAVGTSGYEQYF. CDR3 coding DNA: TGTGCCAGCAGCCCGGGGAAGGCGGTTGGGACTAGCGGGTACGAGCAGTACTTC.

This clonotype has at least ten counts. The rearrangement uses TRBV28 and TRBJ1-2; 9 bases map to TRBD1. The V segment lost 4 bases and the J segment 4 bases; nucleotides outside the gene matches: 13. Germline-derived CDR1 and CDR2 are MDHEN and SYDVKM. The CDR3 runs 17 residues. The CDR3 region is CASSSPGQGQGGYGYTF. The CDR3 coding sequence is TGTGCCAGCAGTTCGCCGGGACAGGGTCAAGGGGGCTATGGCTACACCTTC.

This clonotype occurred a few times. This chain uses TRBV20-1 with TRBJ2-2; D gene uncertain. CDR1 DFQATT and CDR2 SNEGSKA come from the germline V gene (reference sequence). Trimming pared 3 bases from V and 0 bases from J, leaving 8 bases between. The CDR3 spans 14 residues. The CDR3 loop reads CSARRIPNTGELFF. CDR3 DNA: TGCAGTGCTAGGAGAATTCCGAACACCGGGGAGCTGTTTTTT.

This clonotype was observed at least ten times. The chain is built from TRBV12-3 or TRBV12-4 and TRBJ1-1; D gene unclear. V was cut by 3 bases and J by 3 bases, with 11 bases left in between. The CDR3 has 14 amino acids. The CDR3 loop reads CASSLWGGDTEAFF. The DNA for the CDR3 is TGTGCCAGCAGTTTGTGGGGAGGCGACACTGAAGCTTTCTTT.

The sample holds many counts of this clonotype. V and J are TRBV29-1 and TRBJ2-1, with 9 nucleotides matching TRBD2. In germline, CDR1 is SQVTM, CDR2 ANQGSEA. The CDR3 contains 17 residues. The V gene end was trimmed by 3 bases and the J gene end by 2 bases; junction bases not matched to a gene: 11. The CDR3, as DNA: TGCAGCGTTGATCTGTCGACTAGCGGCTATCCCTACAATGAGCAGTTCTTC. Its translation: CSVDLSTSGYPYNEQFF.

This clonotype was detected many times. J is TRBJ2-3 and V is TRBV5-1, with 10 bases lining up with TRBD2. Germline V gives CDR1 SGHRS, CDR2 YFSETQ. Trimming at V came to 4 bases and at J to 3 bases, leaving 8 bases not matched to a gene. This CDR3 comprises 16 residues. The chain's CDR3 is CASSTEVSGRTDTQYF. The CDR3, as DNA: TGCGCCAGCAGCACTGAAGTTAGCGGGAGGACAGATACGCAGTATTTT.

This clonotype was counted ten times or more. The chain is built from TRBV3-1 and TRBJ2-1; a weak D match, TRBD2 (5 bases). V gave up 4 bases and J gave up 0 bases, with 10 bases separating them. The CDR3 has 15 residues. CDR1 is LGHDT, CDR2 YNNKEL, per germline (reference sequence). CDR3 sequence reads: CASSLSVGSYNEQFF. Written as DNA, the CDR3 is TGTGCCAGCAGCCTTAGCGTTGGCTCCTACAATGAGCAGTTCTTC.

This clonotype has at least ten counts. This rearrangement joins TRBV5-4 to TRBJ2-7, with 12 bases fitting TRBD2. V was clipped by 4 bases and J by 6 bases; unmatched bases: 11. Germline V CDR1 and CDR2: SGHNT, YYREEE (reference sequence). There are 16 residues in the CDR3. CDR3 sequence reads: CASSPNLAGGASEQYF. CDR3 nucleotide sequence: TGTGCCAGCAGCCCGAACCTAGCGGGAGGGGCATCCGAGCAGTACTTC.

This clonotype has more than one count but fewer than ten. The chain uses TRBV7-9 and TRBJ1-6, with D possibly being TRBD1 (6 bases). CDR3 length equals 15 residues. The germline V and J ends were trimmed by 4 bases and 7 bases, with 14 bases remaining between them. Looked up from germline, CDR1 is SEHNR and CDR2 is FQNEAQ (reference sequence). The CDR3 coding sequence is TGTGCCAGCAGCTCGCAGGGGACGTTAAATTCACCCCTCCACTTT. Its protein is CASSSQGTLNSPLHF.

This clonotype was seen a handful of times. The chain joins TRBV7-2 to TRBJ2-3; 7 bases match TRBD2. The CDR3 runs to 17 residues. With 5 bases clipped from V and 0 bases from J, the junction kept 11 bases outside the gene matches. The germline V gene encodes CDR1 SGHTA and CDR2 FQGNSA. The CDR3 bases are TGTGCCAGCAGCCTTTTGGGCGGGAGCGCTAGCACAGATACGCAGTATTTT. Protein sequence: CASSLLGGSASTDTQYF.

This clonotype occurred a few times. This chain connects TRBV24-1 to TRBJ2-3, with 9 bases fitting TRBD1. The CDR3 covers 14 residues. Germline V gene data show CDR1 as KGHDR and CDR2 as SFDVKD. V shed 5 bases and J 6 bases; nucleotides not matched to a gene: 5. The DNA of the CDR3 is TGTGCCACCAGTGCTGGACAGGGGCCGGATACGCAGTATTTT. Its translation: CATSAGQGPDTQYF.

This clonotype showed up many times. The V call is TRBV11-3, the J call TRBJ2-1; TRBD2 matches at 13 bases. The trim removed 5 bases at V and 11 bases at J, leaving 9 bases unmatched. The CDR3 has 15 residues. Germline assignment: CDR1 SGHNT and CDR2 YENEEA. The CDR3 sequence is CASSNTPGLAGKQFF. For the CDR3, the DNA is TGTGCCAGCAGCAACACCCCGGGACTAGCGGGAAAGCAGTTCTTC.